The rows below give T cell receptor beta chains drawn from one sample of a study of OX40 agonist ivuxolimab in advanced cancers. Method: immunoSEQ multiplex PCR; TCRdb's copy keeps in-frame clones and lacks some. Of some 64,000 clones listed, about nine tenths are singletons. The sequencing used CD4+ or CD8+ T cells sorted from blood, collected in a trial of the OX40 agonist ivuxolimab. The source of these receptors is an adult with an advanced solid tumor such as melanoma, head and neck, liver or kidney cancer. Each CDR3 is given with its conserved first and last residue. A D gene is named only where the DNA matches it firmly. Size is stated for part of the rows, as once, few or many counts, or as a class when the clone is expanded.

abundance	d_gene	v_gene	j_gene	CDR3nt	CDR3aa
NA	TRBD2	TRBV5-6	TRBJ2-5	TGTGCCAGCAGCTTACTAGCGGGAGGGCCGTACGAGACCCAGTACTTC	CASSLLAGGPYETQYF
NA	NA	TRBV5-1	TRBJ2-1	TGCGCCAGCAGCTTGCAAACTTATAACAATGAGCAGTTCTTC	CASSLQTYNNEQFF
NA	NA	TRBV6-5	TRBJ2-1	TGTGCCAGCAGTCCCCCGGGAATTTCCTACAATGAGCAGTTCTTC	CASSPPGISYNEQFF
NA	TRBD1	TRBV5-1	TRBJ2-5	TGCGCCAGCAGTTCGGGACAGGGGCCCGAAGAGACCCAGTACTTC	CASSSGQGPEETQYF
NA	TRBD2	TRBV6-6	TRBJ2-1	TGTGCCAGCAGGGCCTTTGGGGCGGGAGTGGGAGAGCAGTTCTTC	CASRAFGAGVGEQFF
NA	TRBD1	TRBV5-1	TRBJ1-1	TGCGCCAGCAGCTTAGGGGACAGGGGAGCTTTCTTT	CASSLGDRGAFF
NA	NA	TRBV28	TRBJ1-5	TGTGCCAGCAACTCTATAGGGGCCTATCAGCCCCAGCATTTT	CASNSIGAYQPQHF
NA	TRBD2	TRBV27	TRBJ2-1	TGTGCCAGCAGAGGACTAGCGGGAGTGCAAAGCTCCTACAATGAGCAGTTCTTC	CASRGLAGVQSSYNEQFF
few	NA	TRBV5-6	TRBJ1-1	TGTGCCACCAAACGGGGCACGAACACTGAAGCTTTCTTT	CATKRGTNTEAFF
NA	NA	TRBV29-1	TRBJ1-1	TGCAGCGTTGTGCCGGTTATTGAAGCTTTCTTT	CSVVPVIEAFF
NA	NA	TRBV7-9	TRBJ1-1	TGTGCCAGCAGCGACCGAAAGGGAACTGAAGCTTTCTTT	CASSDRKGTEAFF
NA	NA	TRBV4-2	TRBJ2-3	TGTGCCAGCAGCCAAGATCTTGGGAGAGATACGCAGTATTTT	CASSQDLGRDTQYF
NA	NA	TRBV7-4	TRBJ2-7	TGTGCCAGCAGCTTCACACGGGGCCCAAGCTCCTACGAGCAGTACTTC	CASSFTRGPSSYEQYF
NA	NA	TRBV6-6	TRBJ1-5	TGTGCCAGCAGTTACCCCCGGGCCGAGGAGGCCCAGCATTTT	CASSYPRAEEAQHF
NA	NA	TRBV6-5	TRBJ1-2	TGTGCCACCAAGGCCCCATCATATGGCTACACCTTC	CATKAPSYGYTF
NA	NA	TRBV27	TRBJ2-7	TGTGCCAGCAGTGACCACCTTAAGACAGGAATCTACGAGCAGTACTTC	CASSDHLKTGIYEQYF
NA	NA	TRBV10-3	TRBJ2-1	TGTGCCATCACTCTGACTAGGAACAATGAGCAGTTCTTC	CAITLTRNNEQFF
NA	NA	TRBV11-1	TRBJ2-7	TGTGCCAGCAGCTTAGACGCCAGATCCTACGAGCAGTACTTC	CASSLDARSYEQYF
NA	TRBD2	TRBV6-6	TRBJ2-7	TGTGCCAGCAGTTACTTAGCGGGAGATGAATACGAGCAGTACTTC	CASSYLAGDEYEQYF
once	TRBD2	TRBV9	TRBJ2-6	TGTGCCAGCAGCGCTCCCCCCGCGGGAGGTACTCGGGGGGCCAACGTCCTGACTTTC	CASSAPPAGGTRGANVLTF
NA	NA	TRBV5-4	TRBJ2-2	TGTGCCAGCAGCCCCCCTGGGGCGGGAAGGCAGGGCGGGGAGCTGTTTTTT	CASSPPGAGRQGGELFF
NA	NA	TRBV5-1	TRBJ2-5	TGCGCCAGCAGCTTGTTGCAGGGCGTGGAGACCCAGTACTTC	CASSLLQGVETQYF
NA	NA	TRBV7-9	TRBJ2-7	TGTGCCAGCAGCCGCCAAGCAAGCTCCTACGAGCAGTACTTC	CASSRQASSYEQYF
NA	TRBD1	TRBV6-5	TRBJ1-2	TGTGCCAGCAGGGGTGGGACAGACTATGGCTACACCTTC	CASRGGTDYGYTF
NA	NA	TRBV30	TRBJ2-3	TGTGCCTGGAGTGTAAGGGGGGCAGGTAGAGATACGCAGTATTTT	CAWSVRGAGRDTQYF
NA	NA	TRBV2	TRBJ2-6	TGTGCCAGCACCATACAGGGTACTGGGGCCAACGTCCTGACTTTC	CASTIQGTGANVLTF
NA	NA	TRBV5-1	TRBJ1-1	TGCGCCAGCAGCTTTGGGAACACTGAAGCTTTCTTT	CASSFGNTEAFF
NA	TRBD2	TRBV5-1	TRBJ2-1	TGCGCCAGCAGCTTGGCGGGAGGGGCGATCCATGAGCAGTTCTTC	CASSLAGGAIHEQFF
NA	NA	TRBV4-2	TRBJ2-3	TGTGCCAGCAGCCAAGATCTACGTGGCGGCACAGATACGCAGTATTTT	CASSQDLRGGTDTQYF
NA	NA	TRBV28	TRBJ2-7	TGTGCCAGCAGTTTATTAGGCAGCATCTACGAGCAGTACTTC	CASSLLGSIYEQYF
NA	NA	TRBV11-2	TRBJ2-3	TGTGCCAGCAGCTTAGATCGCCGGAGGGATACGCAGTATTTT	CASSLDRRRDTQYF
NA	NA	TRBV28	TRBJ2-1	TGTGCCAGCAGTTCGTTCCTCGGGGACCTCAATGAGCAGTTCTTC	CASSSFLGDLNEQFF
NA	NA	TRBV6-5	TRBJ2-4	TGTGCCAGCAGGAGACCGGGATTAGGGGACATTCAGTACTTC	CASRRPGLGDIQYF
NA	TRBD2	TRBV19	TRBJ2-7	TGTGCCAGTGCCAAAATGACTAGCGGTTCCTACGAGCAGTACTTC	CASAKMTSGSYEQYF
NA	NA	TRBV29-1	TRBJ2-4	TGCAGCGCACTAGCCAAAAACATTCAGTACTTC	CSALAKNIQYF
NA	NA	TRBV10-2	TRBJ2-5	TGCGCCAGCACCATGGGCAGAGGGAGAAGTCAAGAGACCCAGTACTTC	CASTMGRGRSQETQYF
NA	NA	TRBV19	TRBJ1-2	TGTGCCAGTACCTTCCTGGTGACTGACAACTATGGCTACACCTTC	CASTFLVTDNYGYTF
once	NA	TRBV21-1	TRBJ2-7	TGTGCCAGCAGCAAAGACCCCCCGAGACTAGCGGGAGACTACGAGCAGTACTTC	CASSKDPPRLAGDYEQYF
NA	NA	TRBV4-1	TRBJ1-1	TGCGCCAGCAGCCAAGAAGGGTGGGGCACTGAAGCTTTCTTT	CASSQEGWGTEAFF
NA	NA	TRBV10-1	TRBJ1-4	TGCGCCAGCAGTGAGGGTCCGGCCGGTGAAAAACTGTTTTTT	CASSEGPAGEKLFF
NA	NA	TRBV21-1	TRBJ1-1	TGTGCCAGCAGCCGGGACGGCTTCACTGAAGCTTTCTTT	CASSRDGFTEAFF
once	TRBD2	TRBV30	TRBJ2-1	TGTGCCAGTACCGGGACTAGCGGGATCAATGAGCAGTTCTTC	CASTGTSGINEQFF
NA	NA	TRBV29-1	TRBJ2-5	TGCAGCGTTGGTTATGGGGGGCTGGAGACCCAGTACTTC	CSVGYGGLETQYF
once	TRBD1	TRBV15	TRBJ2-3	TGTGCCACCAGCAGAGATTTGGGGCAGGGGGGCACAGATACGCAGTATTTT	CATSRDLGQGGTDTQYF
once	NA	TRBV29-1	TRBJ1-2	TGCAGCGTCCGAGAGGGAGACTATGGCTACACCTTC	CSVREGDYGYTF
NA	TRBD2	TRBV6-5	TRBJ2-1	TGTGCCAGCAGTTACTCGTTTCTAGCGGGCAATGAGCAGTTCTTC	CASSYSFLAGNEQFF
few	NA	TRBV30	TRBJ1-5	TGTGCCTGGAGTGTATGGTCAGGGAATCAGCCCCAGCATTTT	CAWSVWSGNQPQHF
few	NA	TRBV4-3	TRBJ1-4	TGCGCCAGCAGCCATATTTTAAGAGACGAAAAACTGTTTTTT	CASSHILRDEKLFF
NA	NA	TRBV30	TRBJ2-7	TGTGCCTGGAGTGTCTGGCAGGTGTCCCACGAGCAGTACTTC	CAWSVWQVSHEQYF
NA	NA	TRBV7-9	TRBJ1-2	TGTGCCAGCAGCTTAGCGGGGGGAGGCTACACCTTC	CASSLAGGGYTF
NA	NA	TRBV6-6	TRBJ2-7	TGTGCCAGCAGCATTGACAGAGCCTCCTACGAGCAGTACTTC	CASSIDRASYEQYF